A single sample is the source of the 7 T cell receptor beta chains below, sequenced in a study of blood T cell repertoires in COVID-19. The data were produced by immunoSEQ multiplex PCR, yet TCRdb's version contains in-frame clones alone and is incomplete. This table holds 250,000 to 350,000 clones, roughly 90% found once. Sequencing was performed on PBMCs or T cells enriched from blood (not recorded which). These receptors were taken from a woman between 45 and 65 years old who had been exposed to COVID-19.

This chain uses TRBV28 with TRBJ2-5; TRBD2 aligns across 8 bases. Trimming took 7 bases from V and 5 from J; bases not matched to a gene: 9. CDR3 length equals 14 residues. The V gene's germline CDR1 is MDHEN and CDR2 SYDVKM. In nucleotides, the CDR3 is TGTGCCAGCATTAACGGGGGGGCCGGCGAGACCCAGTACTTC. Translating gives CASINGGAGETQYF.

The chain is built from TRBV10-1 and TRBJ2-3; 8 bases agree with TRBD2. This CDR3 is built from 13 residues. V gave up 9 bases and J gave up 3 bases; unmatched junction bases: 5. CDR1 is WNHNN and CDR2 is SYGVQD in the germline V gene (reference sequence). The CDR3: CASRGGGTDTQYF. The CDR3 DNA reads TGCGCCAGTCGGGGCGGGGGGACAGATACGCAGTATTTT.

The chain is built from TRBV3-1 (or the pseudogene TRBV3-2) and TRBJ1-1, with D tentatively TRBD1 (6 bases). There are 15 residues in the CDR3. Germline lookup yields CDR1 LGHDT and CDR2 YNNKEL (reference sequence). The V end was cut by 2 bases, the J end by 1 base, with 11 bases between. The CDR3 loop reads CASSQPGEGNTEAFF. CDR3 bases: TGTGCCAGCAGCCAACCAGGGGAAGGGAACACTGAAGCTTTCTTT.

The CDR3 bases are TGCAGCGTTGCCCCTAGCATTAACGAGCAGTACTTC. This gives the protein CSVAPSINEQYF. The V and J genes are TRBV29-1 and TRBJ2-7; D might be TRBD2 (5 bases). Germline CDR1 reads SQVTM; CDR2 reads ANQGSEA. The CDR3 contains 12 residues. The V end lost 4 bases, the J end lost 5 bases, and 12 bases lay between the germline ends.

The gene calls are TRBV11-2 and TRBJ2-1; TRBD2 is a possible D gene (7 bases). Trimming shortened V by 4 bases and J by 9 bases, and 22 bases separated the two germline ends. Germline V gene lookup returns CDR1 SGHAT and CDR2 FQNNGV. CDR3 length equals 16 residues. DNA of the CDR3: TGTGCCAGCAGCTCACGAAGGGGGGGTACGACCTCTGAGCAGTTCTTC. This translates into CASSSRRGGTTSEQFF.

This chain connects TRBV5-4 to TRBJ2-2; D perhaps matches TRBD1 (6 bases). V lost 2 bases and J 6 bases, leaving 14 bases between the germline ends. CDR3 length: 15 amino acids. The germline gives CDR1 SGHNT, CDR2 YYREEE (reference sequence). Written as DNA, the CDR3 is TGTGCCAGCAGCTTACAGGGTCCGACCGCCGGGGAGCTGTTTTTT. Amino acid sequence: CASSLQGPTAGELFF.

The chain has TRBV5-5 and TRBJ2-5; 11 bases align to TRBD2. Germline V gives CDR1 SGHKS, CDR2 YYEKEE (reference sequence). The CDR3 contains 17 residues. Germline trimming cut 2 bases from V and 2 bases from J; bases unmatched to any gene: 8. The CDR3 reads CASSFPSGGILQETQYF. CDR3 nucleotide sequence: TGTGCCAGCAGCTTCCCTAGCGGGGGGATATTGCAAGAGACCCAGTACTTC. Full variable domain (outside the CDR3, taken from reference TRBV5-5 and TRBJ2-5): DAGVTQSPTHLIKTRGQQVTLRCSPISGHKSVSWYQQVLGQGPQFIFQYYEKEERGRGNFPDRFSARQFPNYSSELNVNALLLGDSALYLCASSFPSGGILQETQYFGPGTRLLVL.